Listed below are T cell receptor beta chains from one sample, sequenced in a study of blood T cell repertoires in COVID-19. Some clones are missing from TCRdb's copy, which holds only in-frame ones; the method was immunoSEQ multiplex PCR. The sample lists about 14,000 clones, roughly nine tenths occurring once. Specimen: peripheral blood. The source is a man aged 45 to 65 with active COVID-19. Both conserved end residues are part of each CDR3. Fields, in order: D gene, clone size, J gene, V gene, CDR3 length, CDR3 DNA, CDR3 protein. A D gene is named only where the DNA matches it firmly. Size tells how often a clone was seen (once, few, many) or the class of an expanded clone, and some rows leave it out.

d_gene: TRBD1; abundance: .; j_gene: TRBJ1-4; v_gene: TRBV7-9; len: 14; CDR3nt: TGTGCCAGCAGCCAGGGGGCGTCTAATGAAAAACTGTTTTTT; CDR3aa: CASSQGASNEKLFF
d_gene: TRBD2; abundance: .; j_gene: TRBJ2-1; v_gene: TRBV7-9; len: 17; CDR3nt: TGTGCCAGCAGCTTAAGGAGGGTACTAGCGGGAGACGATGAGCAGTTCTTC; CDR3aa: CASSLRRVLAGDDEQFF
d_gene: .; abundance: .; j_gene: TRBJ2-7; v_gene: TRBV2; len: 14; CDR3nt: TGTGCCAGCAGAAGGGAGGAGATCTCCTACGAGCAGTACTTC; CDR3aa: CASRREEISYEQYF
d_gene: .; abundance: .; j_gene: TRBJ1-2; v_gene: TRBV27; len: 13; CDR3nt: TGTGCCAGCAGTATCGCTGGGAGCTATGGCTACACCTTC; CDR3aa: CASSIAGSYGYTF
d_gene: TRBD2; abundance: .; j_gene: TRBJ2-1; v_gene: TRBV5-1; len: 17; CDR3nt: TGCGCCAGCAGCATCGCCGGGACTAGCGGGGGGTACAATGAGCAGTTCTTC; CDR3aa: CASSIAGTSGGYNEQFF
d_gene: .; abundance: .; j_gene: TRBJ2-1; v_gene: TRBV4-2; len: 17; CDR3nt: TGTGCCAGCAGCCAAGAATTCGAGGTCGGACCGGGGAATGAGCAGTTCTTC; CDR3aa: CASSQEFEVGPGNEQFF
d_gene: TRBD1; abundance: .; j_gene: TRBJ2-6; v_gene: TRBV7-3; len: 18; CDR3nt: TGTGCCAGCAGCCCCACGGCAGGGGGAGTCTCTGGGGCCAACGTCCTGACTTTC; CDR3aa: CASSPTAGGVSGANVLTF
d_gene: TRBD1; abundance: .; j_gene: TRBJ2-7; v_gene: TRBV5-5; len: 13; CDR3nt: TGTGCCAGCAGCCAAAGGACAGGGTTCGAGCAGTACTTC; CDR3aa: CASSQRTGFEQYF
d_gene: TRBD1; abundance: .; j_gene: TRBJ1-2; v_gene: TRBV11-3; len: 14; CDR3nt: TGTGCCAGCAGCCCAGGGGGCCCTAACTATGGCTACACCTTC; CDR3aa: CASSPGGPNYGYTF
d_gene: .; abundance: .; j_gene: TRBJ2-3; v_gene: TRBV11-2; len: 15; CDR3nt: TGTGCCAGCAGCTTAGGAGCGTATGGCACAGATACGCAGTATTTT; CDR3aa: CASSLGAYGTDTQYF
d_gene: TRBD1; abundance: few; j_gene: TRBJ2-7; v_gene: TRBV6-5; len: 13; CDR3nt: TGTGCCAGCAGGACCGGGACAGACTACGAGCAGTACTTC; CDR3aa: CASRTGTDYEQYF
d_gene: .; abundance: .; j_gene: TRBJ2-7; v_gene: TRBV18; len: 12; CDR3nt: TGTGCCAGCTCACTTGGGAGCCGCGAGCAGTACTTC; CDR3aa: CASSLGSREQYF
d_gene: TRBD1; abundance: once; j_gene: TRBJ1-1; v_gene: TRBV30; len: 14; CDR3nt: TGTGCCTGGAGTTGGGACAGGGCGAACACTGAAGCTTTCTTT; CDR3aa: CAWSWDRANTEAFF
d_gene: .; abundance: .; j_gene: TRBJ1-1; v_gene: TRBV4-3; len: 15; CDR3nt: TGCGCCAGCACCTCTTCCGATAACATGAACACTGAAGCTTTCTTT; CDR3aa: CASTSSDNMNTEAFF
d_gene: TRBD2; abundance: .; j_gene: TRBJ2-1; v_gene: TRBV19; len: 15; CDR3nt: TGTGCCAGTGCCGTCTGGTCTAGCGGGAGAAATGAGCAGTTCTTC; CDR3aa: CASAVWSSGRNEQFF
d_gene: TRBD2; abundance: .; j_gene: TRBJ2-2; v_gene: TRBV11-2; len: 17; CDR3nt: TGTGCCAGCAGCCCATGGACTAGCGGGAGGGCCGTCGGGGAGCTGTTTTTT; CDR3aa: CASSPWTSGRAVGELFF
d_gene: .; abundance: .; j_gene: TRBJ2-1; v_gene: TRBV9; len: 13; CDR3nt: TGTGCCAGCAGCGCGGGGGGCGTCAATGAGCAGTTCTTC; CDR3aa: CASSAGGVNEQFF
d_gene: .; abundance: .; j_gene: TRBJ2-7; v_gene: TRBV23-1; len: 14; CDR3nt: TGCGCCAGCAGTCGGAGGGAGTTGTCCCACGAGCAGTACTTC; CDR3aa: CASSRRELSHEQYF
d_gene: TRBD1; abundance: once; j_gene: TRBJ2-7; v_gene: TRBV29-1; len: 13; CDR3nt: TGCAGCGTTGAGGGGGACAGGGGGAACGAGCAGTACTTC; CDR3aa: CSVEGDRGNEQYF
d_gene: .; abundance: .; j_gene: TRBJ2-5; v_gene: TRBV29-1; len: 13; CDR3nt: TGCAGCGTTGTAATCAACAAGGGGGAGACCCAGTACTTC; CDR3aa: CSVVINKGETQYF
d_gene: TRBD1; abundance: .; j_gene: TRBJ2-3; v_gene: TRBV7-3; len: 16; CDR3nt: TGTGCCAGCAGCCCCCGGGGGACAGGGGATGGAGATACGCAGTATTTT; CDR3aa: CASSPRGTGDGDTQYF
d_gene: .; abundance: .; j_gene: TRBJ2-1; v_gene: TRBV5-5; len: 13; CDR3nt: TGTGCCAGCAGCTTTATTTCTAGGAATGAGCAGTTCTTC; CDR3aa: CASSFISRNEQFF
d_gene: TRBD1; abundance: few; j_gene: TRBJ2-7; v_gene: TRBV6-5; len: 15; CDR3nt: TGTGCCAGCAGTTACCGTGGACAGGGATCCTACGAGCAGTACTTC; CDR3aa: CASSYRGQGSYEQYF
d_gene: .; abundance: .; j_gene: TRBJ2-1; v_gene: TRBV6-5; len: 14; CDR3nt: TGTGCCAGCAGGGTGGGGGCCACTAGGTATGAGCAGTTCTTC; CDR3aa: CASRVGATRYEQFF
d_gene: .; abundance: .; j_gene: TRBJ1-1; v_gene: TRBV29-1; len: 17; CDR3nt: TGCAGCGTTGAACAGGATGTTGGATGGTACGGGGTTTCTGCGGCTTTCTTT; CDR3aa: CSVEQDVGWYGVSAAFF